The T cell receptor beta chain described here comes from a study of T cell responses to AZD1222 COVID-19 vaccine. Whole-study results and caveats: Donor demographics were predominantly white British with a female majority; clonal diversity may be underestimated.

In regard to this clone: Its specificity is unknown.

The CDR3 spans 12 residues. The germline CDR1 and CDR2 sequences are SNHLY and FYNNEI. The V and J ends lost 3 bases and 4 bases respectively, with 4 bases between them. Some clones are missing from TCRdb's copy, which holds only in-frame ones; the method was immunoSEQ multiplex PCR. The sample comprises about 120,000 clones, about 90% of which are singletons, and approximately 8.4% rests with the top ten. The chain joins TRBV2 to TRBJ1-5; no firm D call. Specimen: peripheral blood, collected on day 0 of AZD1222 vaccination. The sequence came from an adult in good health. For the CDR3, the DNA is TGTGCCAGCAGTGAGTCTAATCAGCCCCAGCATTTT. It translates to CASSESNQPQHF.